One sample yielded the 15 T cell receptor beta chains listed below, sequenced in a study of T-cell memory formation after mild COVID-19. TCRdb re-derived calls from the 5' RACE reads in MiXCR, one entry per CDR3 protein. The table lists about 410,000 distinct CDR3 sequences, around 17% of them singletons, with 20% to 25% in the top ten. Sequenced material: PBMCs or a T cell subset sorted from them (not recorded which). All receptors derive from a man aged 18 to 29 who had mild COVID-19 (a few samples of this study predate the infection). Cell type and time point are not known.

This clonotype was observed a handful of times. The chain combines TRBV18 with TRBJ1-2, with 7 bases matching TRBD1. The CDR3 is 13 amino acids. V was pared by 1 base and J by 8 bases, with 4 bases of the junction left unmatched. Germline V gene sequence: CDR1 KGHSH, CDR2 LQKENI. CDR3 in DNA: TGTGCCAGCTCACCACGCGACAGGGAGGGCTACACCTTC. Encoded protein: CASSPRDREGYTF.

The V gene is TRBV10-3, the J gene TRBJ1-1, with D uncertain. Trimming removed 0 bases from V and 7 bases from J, with 15 bases in between. Germline assignment: CDR1 ENHRY and CDR2 SYGVKD. CDR3 length equals 15 residues. In nucleotides, the CDR3 is TGTGCCATCAGTGAGTCGTCCAGGCGACGTAATGAAGCTTTCTTT. Translated, it gives CAISESSRRRNEAFF.

This clonotype was recorded a few times. This chain uses TRBV20-1 with TRBJ2-7; 8 nucleotides match TRBD2. The CDR3 has 17 amino acids. Germline V gene data show CDR1 as DFQATT and CDR2 as SNEGSKA (reference sequence). The junction had 13 bases not matched to a gene; V was cut back by 2 bases and J by 1 base. The CDR3 reads CSARRSAAGVYSYEQYF. DNA of the CDR3: TGCAGTGCTAGACGAAGCGCAGCGGGGGTATATTCCTACGAGCAGTACTTC.

The CDR3 loop reads CASSELVGYGYTF. CDR3 DNA sequence: TGTGCCAGCAGTGAGCTTGTGGGCTATGGCTACACCTTC. The V gene is TRBV2, the J gene TRBJ1-2; D unresolved. The CDR3 is 13 amino acids. Trimming stripped 3 bases from V and 4 bases from J, with 9 bases between. Looked up from germline, CDR1 is SNHLY and CDR2 is FYNNEI.

The chain joins TRBV7-9 to TRBJ2-7, with D tentatively TRBD2 (5 bases). The germline gives CDR1 SEHNR, CDR2 FQNEAQ (reference sequence). The CDR3 is made up of 11 amino acids. Trimming removed 5 bases at V and 3 bases at J, with 5 bases between. CDR3 amino acids: CASSRDYEQYF. CDR3 in DNA: TGTGCCAGCAGCCGGGACTACGAGCAGTACTTC.

The J gene is TRBJ1-1, the V gene TRBV7-8; D unresolved. The CDR3 runs to 13 residues. Trimming took 3 bases from V and 1 from J, leaving 6 bases between them. CDR1 is SGHVS, CDR2 FQNEAQ, per germline. CDR3 protein: CASSFTANTEAFF. The CDR3 coding sequence is TGTGCCAGCAGCTTCACGGCGAACACTGAAGCTTTCTTT. Together with reference TRBV7-8 and TRBJ1-1, the CDR3 gives the full variable domain: GAGVSQSPRYKVAKRGQDVALRCDPISGHVSLFWYQQALGQGPEFLTYFQNEAQLDKSGLPSDRFFAERPEGSVSTLKIQRTQQEDSAVYLCASSFTANTEAFFGQGTRLTVV.

The chain is built from TRBV4-3 and TRBJ2-3; 10 bases match TRBD2. The J segment lost 2 bases and the V segment lost 0 bases, leaving 11 bases of the junction unmatched. The CDR3 is 19 amino acids. Germline V CDR1 and CDR2: LGHNA, YSLEER. CDR3 sequence: CASSQDLASGGLSTDTQYF. The CDR3, as DNA: TGCGCCAGCAGCCAAGATCTAGCTAGCGGGGGCCTTTCCACAGATACGCAGTATTTT.

This chain links TRBV12-3 or TRBV12-4 with TRBJ2-5; weak D call: TRBD1 (6 bases). Trimming shortened V by 3 bases and J by 7 bases, and 12 bases separated the two germline ends. The CDR3 has 13 amino acids. In DNA, the CDR3 is TGTGCCAGCAGTTTGGGAGCGGACAGGACCCAGTACTTC. Translation: CASSLGADRTQYF.

This clonotype was seen only a few times. This rearrangement joins TRBV6-5 to TRBJ1-6; tentative D call: TRBD1 (5 bases). Germline V lookup: CDR1 MNHEY, CDR2 SVGAGI. The V end was cut by 6 bases, the J end by 5 bases, with 8 bases between. The CDR3 is 13 residues long. The CDR3 sequence is CASRGVDNSPLHF. DNA of the CDR3: TGTGCCAGCAGAGGGGTTGATAATTCACCCCTCCACTTT.

This clonotype was picked up many times. The V call is TRBV11-2, the J call TRBJ1-5, with D uncertain. CDR3 size: 14 residues. Germline lookup yields CDR1 SGHAT and CDR2 FQNNGV. The V gene lost 2 bases and the J gene lost 3 bases, with 8 bases spanning the gap. CDR3 amino acids: CASSLIGYNQPQHF. CDR3 DNA: TGTGCCAGCAGCTTAATCGGGTACAATCAGCCCCAGCATTTT.

This sequence joins TRBV7-2 and TRBJ1-2; 7 positions match TRBD1. This CDR3 spans 15 amino acids. The V gene end was trimmed by 5 bases and the J gene end by 1 base; junction bases not matched to a gene: 7. Germline V gives CDR1 SGHTA, CDR2 FQGNSA. The CDR3 loop reads CASSPRDSRNYGYTF. CDR3 coding DNA: TGTGCCAGCAGCCCGCGGGACAGCCGTAACTATGGCTACACCTTC.

This clonotype has a handful of counts. V is TRBV11-3 and J is TRBJ2-1, with 8 bases identical to TRBD2. In germline, CDR1 is SGHNT, CDR2 YENEEA. The CDR3 loop spans 16 amino acids. Trimming removed 0 bases from V and 9 bases from J; junction bases left unmatched: 10. DNA of the CDR3: TGTGCCAGCAGCTTAGATGTAGCGGGGCCCCTTGGTGAGCAGTTCTTC. Translation gives CASSLDVAGPLGEQFF. Full variable domain (outside the CDR3, taken from reference TRBV11-3 and TRBJ2-1): EAGVVQSPRYKIIEKKQPVAFWCNPISGHNTLYWYLQNLGQGPELLIRYENEEAVDDSQLPKDRFSAERLKGVDSTLKIQPAELGDSAVYLCASSLDVAGPLGEQFFGPGTRLTVL.

This chain connects TRBV7-9 to TRBJ1-1; D is ambiguous. Trimming stripped 6 bases from V and 0 bases from J, with 20 bases between. From germline, CDR1 is SEHNR and CDR2 FQNEAQ (reference sequence). The CDR3 runs to 17 residues. CDR3 in DNA: TGTGCCAGCAGAGCCCCGCCCGGGCGAGGGTTGAACACTGAAGCTTTCTTT. Protein product: CASRAPPGRGLNTEAFF.

The chain is built from TRBV11-2 and TRBJ2-3, with a weak D call TRBD1 (6 bases). Germline-derived CDR1 and CDR2 are SGHAT and FQNNGV. The CDR3 has 16 residues. V dropped 5 bases and J dropped 2 bases, with 17 bases sitting between them. CDR3 sequence reads: CASSRGRDINTDTQYF. DNA of the CDR3: TGTGCCAGCAGCAGAGGCCGGGACATCAACACAGATACGCAGTATTTT.

The chain recombines TRBV3-1 with TRBJ2-4, with TRBD1 identical over 7 bases. The CDR3 is 13 residues long. V lost 1 base, J lost 6 bases, and 0 bases stayed unmatched. The V gene's germline CDR1 is LGHDT and CDR2 YNNKEL (reference sequence). In DNA form, the CDR3 reads TGTGCCAGCAGCCAAGGACAGGGAAACATTCAGTACTTC. This encodes CASSQGQGNIQYF.